This TCR beta chain derives from a study of T-cell memory formation after mild COVID-19 (TCRdb year 2021). About the full investigation: TCR sequence clusters from the two donors were largely donor specific. Longitudinal TCRalpha and TCRbeta repertoire sequencing tracked T-cell clones expanding and contracting after mild COVID-19 in two donors. The cohort comprised two young, previously healthy adult volunteers, one female and one male. Overall results and qualifications from the work: SARS-CoV-2 specificity was not confirmed for the second-wave clones peaking on day 37. The detection of some responding clones in pre-infection memory suggests that pre-existing cross-reactive memory T cells joined the SARS-CoV-2 response. Contracting CD4+ clones appeared mostly in the CM and EM memory subsets, whereas CD8+ clones were enriched in EMRA. Clones that contracted from day 15 to 85 showed balanced CD4/CD8 phenotypes, whereas a second wave of clones that expanded from day 15 to 37 leaned towards CD4+. The study covered only a couple of mild cases, and larger cohorts including severe cases with pre-infection samples were considered necessary.

Ficoll-Paque density gradient centrifugation was the method used to isolate PBMCs. This clonotype was detected a few times. This clone's antigen is unknown. Base qualities are not recorded, but no much larger clone differs from it by a single base. TCRdb records Illumina NovaSeq 6000 as the sequencer. TCRalpha and TCRbeta cDNA libraries were built by 5'RACE with constant-segment primers, adding sample barcodes and unique molecular identifiers. Trizol reagent was used to extract RNA from every sample. Amplification of the libraries took two PCR steps, and the second step added a second sample barcode plus Illumina TruSeq adapters. Sequencing of libraries was performed on an Illumina NovaSeq with 2 x 150 bp paired-end reads. For the original study's pipeline: Reads were demultiplexed and collapsed into UMI-guided consensus sequences with migec v1.2.7. Using mixcr v2.1.11, UMI consensuses were aligned to TRA and TRB V and J templates and then assembled into clonotypes. A clonotype was counted as expanded or contracted only when both edgeR and NoisET called the clonotype significant, with the noise models trained on biological replicates. For edgeR calls, a false discovery rate-adjusted p below 0.01 and a log2 fold-change threshold of 1 were applied. As an exploratory analysis of dynamics, max-normalized trajectories of the 1000 most abundant clonotypes were examined with PCA combined with hierarchical clustering. Each responding clone was given a CD4 or CD8 phenotype based on the CD4+ and CD8+ repertoires, which had been sequenced separately. Using fastp at Q25 and MiXCR, TCRdb reprocessed the public reads and kept productive beta chains. Identical CDR3 proteins give one entry, which carries the most common genes and DNA. These V and J calls rely on TCRdb rather than the paper's analysis. Within this sample are more than 250,000 distinct CDR3 sequences, with 16% of them counted one time only. The ten largest clones capture roughly 20% of the sample.

There are 12 amino acids in the CDR3, from cysteine to phenylalanine inclusive. The only DNA kept is the CDR3, 36 bases in frame from the first base. The CDR1 and CDR2 encoded by the germline V gene are SQVTM and ANQGSEA. V lost 4 bases and J lost 3 bases, and the count of bases not matched to a germline gene is 2. What was sequenced was PBMCs or a T cell subset sorted from them (not recorded which). The rearrangement joined TRBV29-1 to TRBJ1-2, and 7 junction bases match TRBD1. The TCR was taken from a man aged 18 to 35 who had mild COVID-19 (a few samples of this study predate the infection). The sample titles of this study are shuffled in the database, so cell type and time point are left out; the donor was told from shared clones. The DNA sequence is as follows: TGCAGCGTTGCCGGACAGGACTATGGCTACACCTTC. Its protein product is CSVAGQDYGYTF.